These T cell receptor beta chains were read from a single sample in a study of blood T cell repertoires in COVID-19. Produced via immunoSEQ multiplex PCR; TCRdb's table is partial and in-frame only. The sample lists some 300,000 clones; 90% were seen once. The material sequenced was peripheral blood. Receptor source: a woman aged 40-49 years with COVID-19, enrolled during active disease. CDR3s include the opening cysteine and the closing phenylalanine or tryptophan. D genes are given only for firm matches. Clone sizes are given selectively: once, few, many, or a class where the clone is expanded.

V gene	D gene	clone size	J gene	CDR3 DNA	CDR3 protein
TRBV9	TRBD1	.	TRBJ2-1	TGTGCCAGCAGCAAAAGGGGACAGGGGGAAGTGTTCTTC	CASSKRGQGEVFF
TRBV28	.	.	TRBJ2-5	TGTGCCAGCAGTTCGACTCAAGAGACCCAGTACTTC	CASSSTQETQYF
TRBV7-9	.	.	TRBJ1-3	TGTGCCAGCAGCCCTTTGGACGGGATCAACTCTGGAAACACCATATATTTT	CASSPLDGINSGNTIYF
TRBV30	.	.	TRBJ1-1	TGTGCCTGGAGCCCTTTCGGACAAATGAACACTGAAGCTTTCTTT	CAWSPFGQMNTEAFF
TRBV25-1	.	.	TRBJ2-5	TGTGCCAGCAGTGACAGGGGAGTGGAGACCCAGTACTTC	CASSDRGVETQYF
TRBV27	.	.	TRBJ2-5	TGTGCCAGCAGTCGGTGGGGGGAGGAAGAGACCCAGTACTTC	CASSRWGEEETQYF
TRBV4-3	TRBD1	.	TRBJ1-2	TGCGCCAGCAGCCGGGGACAGGGATGGGACTATGGCTACACCTTC	CASSRGQGWDYGYTF
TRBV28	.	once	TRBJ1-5	TGTGCCAGCAGTGCGGGGGCCGAGCCCCAGCATTTT	CASSAGAEPQHF
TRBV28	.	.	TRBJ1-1	TGTGCCAGCAGGTCAGGGGTGTTGGCTTTCTTT	CASRSGVLAFF
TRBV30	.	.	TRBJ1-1	TGTGCCTGGAGTGTATCGCCCGGGGACACTGAAGCTTTCTTT	CAWSVSPGDTEAFF
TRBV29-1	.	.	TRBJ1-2	TGCAGCGTCGAGGGGGAGGGTGGCTACACCTTC	CSVEGEGGYTF
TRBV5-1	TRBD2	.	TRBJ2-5	TGCGCCAGCAGCTTGGGGACTAGCGCTGTCCAAGAGACCCAGTACTTC	CASSLGTSAVQETQYF
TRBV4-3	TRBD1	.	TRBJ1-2	TGCGCCAGCAGCCAAGGCAGGGGGCGGTTTGGCTACACCTTC	CASSQGRGRFGYTF
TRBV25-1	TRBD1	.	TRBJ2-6	TGTGCCAGCAGTGAAGGCGACAGGGCCGGGGCCAACGTCCTGACTTTC	CASSEGDRAGANVLTF
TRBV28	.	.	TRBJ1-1	TGTGCCAGCAGTCTCTATTGGGGAGGGAACACTGAAGCTTTCTTT	CASSLYWGGNTEAFF
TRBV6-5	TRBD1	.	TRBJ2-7	TGTGCCAGCAGTTACCACGGGACAGGGGTCTACGAGCAGTACTTC	CASSYHGTGVYEQYF
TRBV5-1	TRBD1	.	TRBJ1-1	TGCGCCAGCAGCTTGTTCGAGGCAGGGGGCGTCACTGAAGCTTTCTTT	CASSLFEAGGVTEAFF
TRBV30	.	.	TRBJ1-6	TGTGCCTGGAGTGTAGGAAGGTTAGCCTTACAACTTGTTTCACCCCTCCACTTT	CAWSVGRLALQLVSPLHF
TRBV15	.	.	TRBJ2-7	TGTGCCACCAGCAGAGATCTCCACGAGCAGTACTTC	CATSRDLHEQYF
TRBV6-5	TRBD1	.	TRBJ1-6	TGTGCCAGCAGGGGACAGTACCCCTATAATTCACCCCTCCACTTT	CASRGQYPYNSPLHF
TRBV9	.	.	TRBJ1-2	TGTGCCAGCAGCGTATTACCGGGGTTGCGAGGCTACACCTTC	CASSVLPGLRGYTF
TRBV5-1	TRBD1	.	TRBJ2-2	TGCGCCAGCAGCCCGCTTTGGGGACAGGGAAGGCAAGGGCTTAACGCGAACACCGGGGAGCTGTTTTTT	CASSPLWGQGRQGLNANTGELFF
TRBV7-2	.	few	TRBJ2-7	TGTGCCAGCTCGGGGAGGACAGGAGTCTACGAGCAGTACTTC	CASSGRTGVYEQYF
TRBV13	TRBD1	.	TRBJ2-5	TGTGCCAGCAGCTTAGGGGTCAGGGGGCGAGAGACCCAGTACTTC	CASSLGVRGRETQYF
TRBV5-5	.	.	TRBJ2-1	TGTGCCAGCAGCTTGAGGGGCAATCAAAATGAGCAGTTCTTC	CASSLRGNQNEQFF
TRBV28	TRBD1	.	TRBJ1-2	TGTGCCAGCAGTTTCGGGGACAGGGGGATCTATGGCTACACCTTC	CASSFGDRGIYGYTF
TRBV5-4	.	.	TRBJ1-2	TGTGCCAGCAGCTTCGATAGTAACTATGGCTACACCTTC	CASSFDSNYGYTF
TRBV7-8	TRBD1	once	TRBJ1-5	TGTGCCAGCAGCTTAGTAGGGGGACAGGCGGGCAATCAGCCCCAGCATTTT	CASSLVGGQAGNQPQHF
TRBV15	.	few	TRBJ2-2	TGTGCCACCAGCAGTCAGCAGGACACCGGGGAGCTGTTTTTT	CATSSQQDTGELFF
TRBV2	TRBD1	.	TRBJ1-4	TGTGCCAGCAGTGTCCAGGGGACAGGGCCCGAAAAACTGTTTTTT	CASSVQGTGPEKLFF
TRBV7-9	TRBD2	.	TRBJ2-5	TGTGCCAGCAACCTCCACGGAAGGCGGGAGCTGGGGGGAGAGACCCAGTACTTC	CASNLHGRRELGGETQYF
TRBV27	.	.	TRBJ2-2	TGTGCCAGCAGCCTCGGGACTCTGGGGACCGGGGAGCTGTTTTTT	CASSLGTLGTGELFF
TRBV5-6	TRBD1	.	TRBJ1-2	TGTGCCAGCAGCCCCCGGGACAGGATCGTTGGCTATGGCTACACCTTC	CASSPRDRIVGYGYTF
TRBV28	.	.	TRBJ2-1	TGTGCCAGCAGTTTCAGAAGGTGGGGCGGGGAGAATGAGCAGTTCTTC	CASSFRRWGGENEQFF
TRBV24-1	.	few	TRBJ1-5	TGTGCCACCAGTGATCCGCAGGAGGGTCGGGGTAGCAATCAGCCCCAGCATTTT	CATSDPQEGRGSNQPQHF
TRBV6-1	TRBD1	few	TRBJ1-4	TGTGCCAGCAGTGAACAGGGGGCAAATGAAAAACTGTTTTTT	CASSEQGANEKLFF
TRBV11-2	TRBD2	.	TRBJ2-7	TGTGCCAGCAGCTCCCGGGGGCGGGAGGGTAAATACGAGCAGTACTTC	CASSSRGREGKYEQYF
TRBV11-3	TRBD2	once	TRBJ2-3	TGTGCCAGCAGCTTAGGAGCCCAGCGGGGGGGCGCAGATACGCAGTATTTT	CASSLGAQRGGADTQYF
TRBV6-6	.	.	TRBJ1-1	TGTGCCAGCAGTCCAGGGGCTACTGAAGCTTTCTTT	CASSPGATEAFF
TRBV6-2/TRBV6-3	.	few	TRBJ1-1	TGTGCCAGCAGTTATTTTTCAGGGGAGGCTTTCTTT	CASSYFSGEAFF
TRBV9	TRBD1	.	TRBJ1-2	TGTGCCAGCAGCGTAGGCCTATCTGTTCGGGGGACAGCTAACTATGGCTACACCTTC	CASSVGLSVRGTANYGYTF
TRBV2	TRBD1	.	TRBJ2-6	TGTGCCAGCAGCGAATTACAGGGGGCGCTCGGGGCCAACGTCCTGACTTTC	CASSELQGALGANVLTF
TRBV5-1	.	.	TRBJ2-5	TGCGCCAGCCGGCCAGGGGAACCAGAGACCCAGTACTTC	CASRPGEPETQYF
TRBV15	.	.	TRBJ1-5	TGTGCCACCCCAGGGGCGCGGGGCAATCAGCCCCAGCATTTT	CATPGARGNQPQHF
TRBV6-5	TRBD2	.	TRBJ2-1	TGTGCCAGCAGTTACGGGGAGCGGGGGGGCCTCCATGAGCAGTTCTTC	CASSYGERGGLHEQFF
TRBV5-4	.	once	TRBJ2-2	TGTGCCAGCAGCTTTGTAAACACCGGGGAGCTGTTTTTT	CASSFVNTGELFF
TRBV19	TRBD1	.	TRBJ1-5	TGTGCCAGTAGTACCCGGGGACAGGGTGGCCAGCCCCAGCATTTT	CASSTRGQGGQPQHF
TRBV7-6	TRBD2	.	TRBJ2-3	TGTGCCAGCAGCCCTCGGAGTGGCGGGGGGACAGATACGCAGTATTTT	CASSPRSGGGTDTQYF
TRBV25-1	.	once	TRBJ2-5	TGTGCCAGCAGTGAATCCGGGTACCAAGAGACCCAGTACTTC	CASSESGYQETQYF